This TCR beta chain appears in the sequencing data of a study of response to subunit inactivated influenza vaccine. Study observations and caveats: Authors suggested each seasonal flu vaccination may recruit only limited numbers of new T cells.

TCRdb independently ran MiXCR on the RT-PCR reads; one entry per CDR3 protein. This sample yields 500,000 to 600,000 distinct CDR3 sequences, of which about 17% are seen a single time; around 3% belongs to the top ten. In its sample, this clonotype was seen many times. Its antigen remains unidentified. This CDR3 comprises 13 residues. Germline values: CDR1 MDHEN, CDR2 SYDVKM. Trimming removed 5 bases from V and 9 bases from J; junction bases left unmatched: 6. The TCR originated in a man aged 50 to 69 who received an inactivated influenza vaccine. The rearrangement links TRBV28 to TRBJ2-1; TRBD1 agrees at 8 bases. The sample in question was CD4+ T cells sorted from PBMCs, obtained less than 30 months after vaccination. CDR3 amino acids: CASSEDRVSEQFF. The CDR3 nucleotides are TGTGCCAGCAGTGAGGACAGGGTCAGTGAGCAGTTCTTC.